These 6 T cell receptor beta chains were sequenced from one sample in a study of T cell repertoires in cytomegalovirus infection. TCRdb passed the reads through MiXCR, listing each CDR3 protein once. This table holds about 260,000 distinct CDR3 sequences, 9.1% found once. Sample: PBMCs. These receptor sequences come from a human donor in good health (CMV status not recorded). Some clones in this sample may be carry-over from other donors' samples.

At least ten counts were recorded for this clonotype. The CDR3 loop reads CASSLILGVAEAFF. CDR3 bases: TGTGCCAGCAGCTTAATCCTGGGGGTCGCTGAAGCTTTCTTT. The rearrangement joins TRBV7-2 to TRBJ1-1; possible D gene TRBD1, 5 bases. The germline gives CDR1 SGHTA, CDR2 FQGNSA. CDR3 length equals 14 residues. The V and J ends lost 2 bases and 6 bases respectively, with 13 bases between them.

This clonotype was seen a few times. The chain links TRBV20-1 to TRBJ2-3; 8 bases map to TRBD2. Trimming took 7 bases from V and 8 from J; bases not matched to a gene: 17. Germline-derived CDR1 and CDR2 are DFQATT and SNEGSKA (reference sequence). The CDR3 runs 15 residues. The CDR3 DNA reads TGCAGTGTACTGACTAGCGCCGCCGGGGGGGGTACGCAGTATTTT. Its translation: CSVLTSAAGGGTQYF.

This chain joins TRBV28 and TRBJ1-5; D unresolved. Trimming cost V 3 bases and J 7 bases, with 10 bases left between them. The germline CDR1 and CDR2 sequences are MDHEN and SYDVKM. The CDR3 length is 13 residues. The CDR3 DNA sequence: TGTGCCAGCAGTTTCCAGGCGAAACAGCCCCAGCATTTT. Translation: CASSFQAKQPQHF.

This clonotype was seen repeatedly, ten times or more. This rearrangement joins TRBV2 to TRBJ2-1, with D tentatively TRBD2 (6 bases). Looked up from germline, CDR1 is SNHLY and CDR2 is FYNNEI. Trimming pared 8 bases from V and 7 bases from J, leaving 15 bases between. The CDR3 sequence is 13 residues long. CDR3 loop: CASGGIGGNEQFF. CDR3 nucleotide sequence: TGTGCCAGCGGGGGAATTGGGGGGAATGAGCAGTTCTTC.

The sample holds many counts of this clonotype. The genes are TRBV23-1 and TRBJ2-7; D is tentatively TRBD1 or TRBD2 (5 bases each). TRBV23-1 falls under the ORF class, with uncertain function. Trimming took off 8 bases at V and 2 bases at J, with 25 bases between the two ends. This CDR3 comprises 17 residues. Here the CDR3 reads CASASQRPGAATYEQYF. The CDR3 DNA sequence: TGCGCCAGCGCATCACAACGGCCCGGGGCAGCGACCTACGAGCAGTACTTC.

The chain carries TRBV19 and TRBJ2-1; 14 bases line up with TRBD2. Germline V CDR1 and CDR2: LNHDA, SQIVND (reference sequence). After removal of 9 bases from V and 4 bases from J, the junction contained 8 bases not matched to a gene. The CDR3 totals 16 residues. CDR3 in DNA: TGTGCCAGCCGGGGACTAGCGGGAGCTTCATACAATGAGCAGTTCTTC. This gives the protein CASRGLAGASYNEQFF.